Listed below are T cell receptor beta chains from one sample, sequenced in a study of T cell responses to AZD1222 COVID-19 vaccine. Profiling relied on immunoSEQ multiplex PCR, and the TCRdb table lists in-frame clones only, not all of them. The sample includes under 200,000 clones, around 90% of them seen just once. The specimen comprised peripheral blood, sampled 28 days after the second dose of the MenACWY control vaccine. The receptors shown here come from an adult who received the MenACWY meningococcal vaccine as a control. Each CDR3 is given with its conserved first and last residue. Each record gives: V gene, clone size, D gene, J gene, CDR3 protein, CDR3 DNA. A D gene is named only where the DNA matches it firmly. Clone size appears in some rows only: once, few, many, or a class for an expanded clone.

TRBV9	NA	NA	TRBJ2-7	CASSVLGENLYEQYF	TGTGCCAGCAGCGTCCTCGGGGAAAACCTCTACGAGCAGTACTTC
TRBV10-3	NA	NA	TRBJ1-6	CAGHRDSPGGNSPLHF	TGTGCCGGCCATCGGGACTCCCCCGGGGGGAATTCACCCCTCCACTTT
TRBV7-9	NA	TRBD2	TRBJ2-7	CASSLGGGGPYEQYF	TGTGCCAGCAGCTTAGGGGGCGGGGGTCCCTACGAGCAGTACTTC
TRBV18	NA	NA	TRBJ1-5	CASQRQKNQPQHF	TGTGCCAGCCAAAGGCAGAAAAATCAGCCCCAGCATTTT
TRBV5-8	NA	NA	TRBJ1-1	CASSQPFGGHRRDEAFF	TGTGCCAGCAGCCAACCCTTCGGCGGACACCGGCGGGATGAAGCTTTCTTT
TRBV7-9	NA	NA	TRBJ2-7	CASSLSAYEQYF	TGTGCCAGCAGCTTATCGGCCTACGAGCAGTACTTC
TRBV4-1	once	NA	TRBJ1-2	CASSPPSEARLANGYTF	TGCGCCAGCAGCCCCCCCTCGGAGGCCCGTCTTGCGAATGGCTACACCTTC
TRBV21-1	NA	NA	TRBJ1-1	CASSLIQGIRMNTEAFF	TGTGCCAGCAGCCTTATTCAGGGGATCCGCATGAACACTGAAGCTTTCTTT
TRBV6-2/TRBV6-3	NA	NA	TRBJ2-2	CASSYSGGFANTGELFF	TGTGCCAGCAGTTACTCTGGCGGTTTCGCGAACACCGGGGAGCTGTTTTTT
TRBV3-1/TRBV3-2	few	TRBD2	TRBJ2-1	CASSPLAANEQFF	TGTGCCAGCAGCCCTCTAGCGGCCAATGAGCAGTTCTTC
TRBV4-2	NA	NA	TRBJ2-7	CASSPTIGEQYF	TGTGCCAGCAGCCCTACCATAGGGGAGCAGTACTTC
TRBV4-2	NA	NA	TRBJ2-5	CASSQGGSSSQETQYF	TGTGCCAGCAGCCAAGGCGGCTCATCATCGCAAGAGACCCAGTACTTC
TRBV10-2	NA	NA	TRBJ1-2	CASSEGRTTSHYGYTF	TGCGCCAGCAGTGAGGGACGGACTACATCCCACTATGGCTACACCTTC
TRBV7-2	NA	NA	TRBJ1-2	CASSTRGRDGGYTF	TGTGCCAGCAGCACCCGGGGCAGGGATGGAGGCTACACCTTC
TRBV6-5	NA	NA	TRBJ2-7	CASSSNGAYEQYF	TGTGCCAGCAGTTCGAACGGGGCCTACGAGCAGTACTTC
TRBV2	NA	NA	TRBJ2-5	CATTNQETQYF	TGTGCCACGACTAACCAAGAGACCCAGTACTTC
TRBV30	NA	TRBD1	TRBJ1-1	CAWRLGTGLRNTEAFF	TGTGCCTGGAGACTCGGGACAGGGCTAAGGAACACTGAAGCTTTCTTT
TRBV11-3	NA	TRBD2	TRBJ2-1	CASSLAAGGGSEQFF	TGTGCCAGCAGCTTGGCAGCGGGAGGGGGAAGTGAGCAGTTCTTC
TRBV12-3/TRBV12-4	NA	NA	TRBJ1-5	CASSLRAAGTFF	TGTGCCAGCAGTTTAAGAGCAGCAGGCACGTTTTTT
TRBV7-8	NA	NA	TRBJ2-4	CASSLARTRLAKNIQYF	TGTGCCAGCAGCTTAGCAAGGACCAGACTAGCCAAAAACATTCAGTACTTC
TRBV6-5	NA	TRBD2	TRBJ2-3	CASSRTGTSSHF	TGTGCCAGCAGTAGAACCGGGACTAGCTCACATTTT
TRBV29-1	NA	NA	TRBJ2-2	CSVGSRGATGELFF	TGCAGCGTTGGGAGTAGGGGTGCCACCGGGGAGCTGTTTTTT
TRBV15	once	TRBD2	TRBJ2-7	CATSRSGGAAYEQYF	TGTGCCACCAGCAGATCGGGGGGGGCGGCCTACGAGCAGTACTTC
TRBV11-3	NA	NA	TRBJ1-6	CASSLAPGAGASPLHF	TGTGCCAGCAGCTTAGCCCCGGGGGCGGGGGCGTCACCCCTCCACTTT
TRBV7-3	NA	NA	TRBJ1-1	CASSSESWRGTEAFF	TGTGCCAGCAGCTCAGAATCCTGGAGGGGTACTGAAGCTTTCTTT
TRBV20-1	NA	NA	TRBJ2-5	CSAAQETQYF	TGCAGTGCTGCACAAGAGACCCAGTACTTC
TRBV28	NA	NA	TRBJ1-6	CASSPGSVLSPLHF	TGTGCCAGCAGTCCGGGGTCCGTCCTTTCACCCCTCCACTTT
TRBV5-4	NA	TRBD2	TRBJ2-7	CASSRGGTYEQYF	TGTGCCAGCAGCCGGGGGGGGACCTACGAGCAGTACTTC